The 25 T cell receptor beta chains in this list originate from one sample, sequenced in a study of cytomegalovirus exposure and HLA in healthy donors. With 60 Vbeta and 13 Jbeta primers, the PCR was carried out. Generated by immunoSEQ multiplex PCR, the TCRdb table keeps only in-frame clones and is missing some. The sample shows 80,000 to 100,000 clones, approximately 69% of them seen only once. The sequencing input was PBMCs. Every receptor here comes from a man younger than 40 in good health and CMV-seropositive.

This chain uses TRBV6-5 with TRBJ1-1; 10 bases fit TRBD1. CDR3 length equals 15 residues. The trim removed 2 bases at V and 0 bases at J, leaving 0 bases unmatched. The germline V gene has CDR1 MNHEY and CDR2 SVGAGI. CDR3 bases: TGTGCCAGCAGTTACGGGACAGGGGTGAACACTGAAGCTTTCTTT. It is translated as CASSYGTGVNTEAFF.

The V call is TRBV19, the J call TRBJ2-7; TRBD2 agrees at 8 bases. The V gene's germline CDR1 is LNHDA and CDR2 SQIVND (reference sequence). The CDR3 length is 15 residues. The CDR3 sequence is CATKMSAGDPYEQYF. CDR3 nucleotide sequence: TGTGCGACTAAGATGTCAGCGGGGGACCCTTACGAGCAGTACTTC.

The gene calls are TRBV6-1 and TRBJ2-1; the match to TRBD2 covers 13 bases. This CDR3 region has 15 residues. After removal of 5 bases from V and 6 bases from J, the junction contained 4 bases not matched to a gene. In germline, CDR1 is MNHNS, CDR2 SASEGT. Here the CDR3 DNA reads TGTGCCAGCAGTTTAACTAGCGGGAGGGCCAATGAGCAGTTCTTC. Protein product: CASSLTSGRANEQFF.

In its sample, this clone was seen once. This sequence joins TRBV30 and TRBJ1-4, with a weak D call TRBD1 (6 bases). V lost 7 bases and J 5 bases, leaving 17 bases between the germline ends. Looked up from germline, CDR1 is GTSNPN and CDR2 is SVGIG (reference sequence). The CDR3 spans 14 residues. Written as DNA, the CDR3 is TGTGCCTTCACCGGGGGGCTAACGAATGAAAAACTGTTTTTT. Residues: CAFTGGLTNEKLFF.

The J gene is TRBJ2-7, the V gene TRBV9; tentatively, D is TRBD1 (5 bases). Trimming stripped 5 bases from V and 3 bases from J, with 18 bases between. CDR3 size: 15 residues. Per germline, CDR1 SGDLS and CDR2 YYNGEE. CDR3: CASSFGGDRNYEQYF. As DNA, the CDR3 is TGTGCCAGCAGTTTTGGTGGAGACAGAAACTACGAGCAGTACTTC.

V and J are TRBV7-9 and TRBJ1-3; no clear D gene. Germline-derived CDR1 and CDR2 are SEHNR and FQNEAQ (reference sequence). V was shortened by 1 base and J by 4 bases, with 5 bases between the two germline ends. This CDR3 has 13 amino acids. The CDR3 loop reads CASSLEAGNTIYF. The CDR3 nucleotides are TGTGCCAGCAGCTTAGAAGCCGGAAACACCATATATTTT.

This rearrangement joins TRBV4-3 to TRBJ2-1, with 8 nucleotides matching TRBD2. Germline values: CDR1 LGHNA, CDR2 YSLEER. The CDR3 contains 17 residues. Germline trimming cut 1 base from V and 0 bases from J; bases unmatched to any gene: 5. CDR3 DNA sequence: TGCGCCAGCAGCCAAGGGGCTAGCGGGTACTCCTACAATGAGCAGTTCTTC. Its protein is CASSQGASGYSYNEQFF.

This clone came up a few times. A read error likely explains this, since a far larger clone differs by one base. The CDR3 region has the DNA TGTGCCAGCAGCTTGTTGGCAGGGGGTTGGGGCTACACCTTC. Translating gives CASSLLAGGWGYTF. V usage is TRBV5-3 and J usage is TRBJ1-2; TRBD1 matches at 7 bases. TRBV5-3 belongs to the ORF category, with a function that is uncertain. This CDR3 is 14 amino acids long.

This clone was counted between two and nine times. Here the CDR3 reads CASIGNTEAFF. For the CDR3, the DNA is TGTGCCAGTATCGGTAACACTGAAGCTTTCTTT. The chain has TRBV5-4 and TRBJ1-1; D not certain. The CDR3 is 11 amino acids. Trimming cost V 8 bases and J 2 bases, with 7 bases left between them. From germline, CDR1 is SGHNT and CDR2 YYREEE (reference sequence).

This chain links TRBV7-9 with TRBJ1-2; 7 nucleotides align to TRBD1. Germline CDR1 reads SEHNR; CDR2 reads FQNEAQ (reference sequence). The CDR3 is 14 residues long. V trimming: 5 bases; J trimming: 8 bases; junction bases outside the gene matches: 11. This chain's CDR3 is CASSPGTEPSGYTF. CDR3 sequence (DNA): TGTGCCAGCAGCCCCGGGACAGAACCTAGCGGCTACACCTTC.

The CDR3 DNA follows: TGTGCCAGCAGTCACACTACAGGGGACTATGGCTACACCTTC. Residues: CASSHTTGDYGYTF. The chain employs TRBV6-5 and TRBJ1-2; 7 bases are shared with TRBD1. Germline V gene sequence: CDR1 MNHEY, CDR2 SVGAGI. The CDR3 has 14 residues. V trimming: 5 bases; J trimming: 3 bases; junction bases outside the gene matches: 6.

The rearrangement joins TRBV25-1 to TRBJ2-7, with 9 bases that match TRBD2. Germline trimming cut 2 bases from V and 0 bases from J; bases unmatched to any gene: 11. This CDR3 is 18 amino acids long. CDR1 is MGHDK and CDR2 is SYGVNS in the germline V gene. The CDR3 loop is CASSEPQASGASSYEQYF. The CDR3 nucleotides are TGTGCCAGCAGTGAACCCCAGGCTAGCGGGGCCAGCTCCTACGAGCAGTACTTC.

The V and J genes are TRBV11-3 and TRBJ2-7; 8 bases are shared with TRBD2. Looked up from germline, CDR1 is SGHNT and CDR2 is YENEEA. The CDR3 has 14 amino acids. Unmatched junction bases numbered 9, after V lost 5 bases and J lost 6 bases. The CDR3 loop reads CASSVGGEGGEQYF. CDR3 sequence (DNA): TGTGCCAGCAGCGTCGGGGGGGAGGGGGGCGAGCAGTACTTC. The whole variable domain, filled in from reference TRBV11-3 and TRBJ2-7, reads EAGVVQSPRYKIIEKKQPVAFWCNPISGHNTLYWYLQNLGQGPELLIRYENEEAVDDSQLPKDRFSAERLKGVDSTLKIQPAELGDSAVYLCASSVGGEGGEQYFGPGTRLTVT.

The chain combines TRBV5-1 with TRBJ1-4; no definite D call. Germline values: CDR1 SGHRS, CDR2 YFSETQ. The CDR3 spans 15 residues. Trimming cost V 5 bases and J 1 base, with 12 bases left between them. This CDR3 reads CASRAGWETNEKLFF. The CDR3 bases are TGCGCCAGCAGGGCGGGCTGGGAAACTAATGAAAAACTGTTTTTT.

The genes are TRBV6-5 and TRBJ1-1, with 8 bases fitting TRBD1. The CDR3 is 15 amino acids. The trim removed 2 bases at V and 4 bases at J, leaving 6 bases unmatched. CDR1 MNHEY and CDR2 SVGAGI come from the germline V gene. The CDR3 region is CASSYATGVGTEAFF. CDR3 bases: TGTGCCAGCAGTTACGCGACAGGGGTAGGCACTGAAGCTTTCTTT.

J is TRBJ2-7 and V is TRBV19; TRBD1 aligns across 8 bases. The V gene end was trimmed by 5 bases and the J gene end by 2 bases; junction bases not matched to a gene: 5. CDR1 is LNHDA and CDR2 is SQIVND in the germline V gene (reference sequence). CDR3 length equals 14 residues. CDR3 protein: CASSRQGRPYEQYF. CDR3 nucleotides: TGTGCCAGTAGTCGACAGGGGCGACCCTACGAGCAGTACTTC.

A few counts support this clone. The chain uses TRBV4-2 and TRBJ1-5; D possibly corresponds to TRBD1 (5 bases). The CDR3 runs to 12 residues. Germline-derived CDR1 and CDR2 are LGHNA and YNFKEQ. Trimming left V 8 bases short and J 3 bases short, with 8 bases between. CDR3 in amino acids: CASSGPNQPQHF. DNA for the CDR3: TGTGCCAGCTCAGGGCCCAATCAGCCCCAGCATTTT.

The rearrangement uses TRBV5-6 and TRBJ2-1; no clear D gene. Trimming removed 3 bases at V and 8 bases at J, with 15 bases between. The length of the CDR3 is 14 residues. Germline assignment: CDR1 SGHDT and CDR2 YYEEEE. DNA of the CDR3: TGTGCCAGCAGCTCACCAATCTTGCAGGATGAGCAGTTCTTC. Its translation: CASSSPILQDEQFF.

V usage is TRBV19 and J usage is TRBJ1-2; 8 bases match TRBD1. The germline V gene encodes CDR1 LNHDA and CDR2 SQIVND (reference sequence). The V and J ends lost 3 bases and 3 bases, in that order; junction bases with no gene match: 15. The CDR3 runs 18 residues. CDR3 amino acids: CASSISADRARFYYGYTF. CDR3 nucleotide sequence: TGTGCCAGTAGTATCTCTGCGGACAGGGCGCGATTTTACTATGGCTACACCTTC.

This chain uses TRBV19 with TRBJ1-1; 7 nucleotides align to TRBD1. Losses at the gene ends were 1 base for V and 5 bases for J; bases not matched to a gene: 7. Germline V lookup: CDR1 LNHDA, CDR2 SQIVND (reference sequence). CDR3 size: 15 residues. The DNA of the CDR3 is TGTGCCAGTAGTATAGGGGCAGGGGGAGGAACTGAAGCTTTCTTT. It yields the protein CASSIGAGGGTEAFF.

The chain is built from TRBV11-3 and TRBJ2-2, with 7 bases fitting TRBD1. Losses at the gene ends were 2 bases for V and 1 base for J; bases not matched to a gene: 1. This CDR3 contains 15 residues. Germline CDR1 reads SGHNT; CDR2 reads YENEEA. The DNA for the CDR3 is TGTGCCAGCAGCTTAAGACAGGGGAACACCGGGGAGCTGTTTTTT. It is translated as CASSLRQGNTGELFF. Together with reference TRBV11-3 and TRBJ2-2, the CDR3 gives the full variable domain: EAGVVQSPRYKIIEKKQPVAFWCNPISGHNTLYWYLQNLGQGPELLIRYENEEAVDDSQLPKDRFSAERLKGVDSTLKIQPAELGDSAVYLCASSLRQGNTGELFFGEGSRLTVL.

This clone has only one observation. The V call is TRBV25-1, the J call TRBJ2-3; 7 bases line up with TRBD1. The CDR3 contains 16 residues. The J segment lost 0 bases and the V segment lost 3 bases, leaving 6 bases of the junction unmatched. The germline gives CDR1 MGHDK, CDR2 SYGVNS. CDR3 DNA sequence: TGTGCCAGCAGTGAGCCGGGACAGAGAAGCACAGATACGCAGTATTTT. Protein: CASSEPGQRSTDTQYF.

The gene calls are TRBV28 and TRBJ2-5; D perhaps matches TRBD2 (6 bases). The DNA matches TRBJ2-7 better at its end, which makes the J call doubtful. The CDR3 runs 13 residues. Germline CDR1 reads MDHEN; CDR2 reads SYDVKM. In DNA, the CDR3 is TGTGCCAGCAGTTCCGGAGGGTACTACGAGCAGTACTTC. Amino acids: CASSSGGYYEQYF.

J is TRBJ1-5 and V is TRBV2, with unresolved D. V was pared by 7 bases and J by 4 bases, with 11 bases between. CDR1 and CDR2 (germline): SNHLY, FYNNEI. The CDR3 spans 13 residues. In DNA, the CDR3 is TGTGCCAGCACCCGGGAGACTAATCAGCCCCAGCATTTT. This codes for CASTRETNQPQHF.

The table lists this clone with a count of one. The rearrangement joins TRBV28 to TRBJ1-4, with D possibly being TRBD1 (5 bases). Trimming stripped 6 bases from V and 4 bases from J, with 12 bases between. In germline, CDR1 is MDHEN, CDR2 SYDVKM. The CDR3 sequence is 14 residues long. CDR3 nucleotides: TGTGCCAGCAGACTCTCCGGGGGTAATGAAAAACTGTTTTTT. It is translated as CASRLSGGNEKLFF. Full variable domain (rest looked up from reference TRBV28 and TRBJ1-4): DVKVTQSSRYLVKRTGEKVFLECVQDMDHENMFWYRQDPGLGLRLIYFSYDVKMKEKGDIPEGYSVSREKKERFSLILESASTNQTSMYLCASRLSGGNEKLFFGSGTQLSVL.